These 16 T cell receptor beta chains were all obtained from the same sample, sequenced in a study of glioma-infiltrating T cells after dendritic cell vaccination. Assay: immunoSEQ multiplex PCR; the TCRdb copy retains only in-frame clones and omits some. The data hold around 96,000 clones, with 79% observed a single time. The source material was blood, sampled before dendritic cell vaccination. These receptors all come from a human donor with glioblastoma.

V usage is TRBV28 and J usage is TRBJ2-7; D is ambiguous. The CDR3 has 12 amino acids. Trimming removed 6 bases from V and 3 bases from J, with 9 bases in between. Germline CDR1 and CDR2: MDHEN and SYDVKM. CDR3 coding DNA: TGTGCCAGCAGCCTTCTCGGCTACGAGCAGTACTTC. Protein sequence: CASSLLGYEQYF.

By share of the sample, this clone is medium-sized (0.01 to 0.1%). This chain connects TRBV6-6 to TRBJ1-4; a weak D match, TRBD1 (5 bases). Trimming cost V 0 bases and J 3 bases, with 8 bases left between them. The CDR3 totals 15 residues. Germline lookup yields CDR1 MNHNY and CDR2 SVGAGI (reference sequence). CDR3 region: CASSYSQESNEKLFF. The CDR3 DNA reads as TGTGCCAGCAGTTACTCACAGGAGTCTAATGAAAAACTGTTTTTT.

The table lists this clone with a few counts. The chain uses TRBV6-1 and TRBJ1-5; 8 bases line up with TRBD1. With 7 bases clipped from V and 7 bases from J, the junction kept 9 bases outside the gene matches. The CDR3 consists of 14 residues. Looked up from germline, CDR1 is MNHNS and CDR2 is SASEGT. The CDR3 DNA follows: TGTGCCAGCAAGCCAGGGGGCGCGGGGCAGCCCCAGCATTTT. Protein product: CASKPGGAGQPQHF.

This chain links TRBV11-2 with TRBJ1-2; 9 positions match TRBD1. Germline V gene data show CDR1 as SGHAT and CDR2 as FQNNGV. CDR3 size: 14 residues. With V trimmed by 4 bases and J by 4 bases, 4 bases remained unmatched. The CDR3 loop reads CASSSGQGGYGYTF. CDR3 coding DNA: TGTGCCAGCAGCTCGGGACAGGGTGGCTATGGCTACACCTTC.

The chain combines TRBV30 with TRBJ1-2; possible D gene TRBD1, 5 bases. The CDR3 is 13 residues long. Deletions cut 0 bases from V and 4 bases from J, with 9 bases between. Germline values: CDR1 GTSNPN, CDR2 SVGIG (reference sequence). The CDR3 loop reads CAWSVGHFYGYTF. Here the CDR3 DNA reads TGTGCCTGGAGTGTAGGACACTTCTATGGCTACACCTTC.

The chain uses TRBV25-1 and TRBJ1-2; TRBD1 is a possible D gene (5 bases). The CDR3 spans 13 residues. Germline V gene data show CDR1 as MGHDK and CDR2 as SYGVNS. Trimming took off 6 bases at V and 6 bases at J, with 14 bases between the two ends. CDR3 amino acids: CASRGGPGHGYTF. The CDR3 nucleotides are TGTGCCAGCAGGGGTGGGCCAGGGCATGGCTACACCTTC.

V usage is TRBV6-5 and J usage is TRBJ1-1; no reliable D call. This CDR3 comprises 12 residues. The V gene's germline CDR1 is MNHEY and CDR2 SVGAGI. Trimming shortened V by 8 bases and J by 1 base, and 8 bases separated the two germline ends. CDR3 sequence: CASGRRNTEAFF. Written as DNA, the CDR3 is TGTGCCAGCGGTCGGAGGAACACTGAAGCTTTCTTT.

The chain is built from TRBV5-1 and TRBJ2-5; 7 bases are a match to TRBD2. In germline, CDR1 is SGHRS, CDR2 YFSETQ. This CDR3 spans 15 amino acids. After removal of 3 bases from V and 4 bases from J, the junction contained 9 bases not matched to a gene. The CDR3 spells CASSSTRWGGETQYF. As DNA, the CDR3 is TGCGCCAGCAGCTCGACCCGGTGGGGGGGAGAGACCCAGTACTTC.

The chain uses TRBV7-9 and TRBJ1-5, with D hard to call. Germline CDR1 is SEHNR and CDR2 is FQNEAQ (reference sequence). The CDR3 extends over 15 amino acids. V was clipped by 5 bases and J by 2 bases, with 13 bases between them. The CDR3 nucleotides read TGTGCCAGCAGCCCCCGAGGCAGCGGCAATCAGCCCCAGCATTTT. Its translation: CASSPRGSGNQPQHF.

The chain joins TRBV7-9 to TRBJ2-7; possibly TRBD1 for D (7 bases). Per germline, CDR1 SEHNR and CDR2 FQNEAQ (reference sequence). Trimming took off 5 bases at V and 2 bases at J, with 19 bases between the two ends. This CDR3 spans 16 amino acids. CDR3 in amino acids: CASSPPRGTETYEQYF. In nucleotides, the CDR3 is TGTGCCAGCAGCCCCCCTCGGGGGACAGAGACCTACGAGCAGTACTTC.

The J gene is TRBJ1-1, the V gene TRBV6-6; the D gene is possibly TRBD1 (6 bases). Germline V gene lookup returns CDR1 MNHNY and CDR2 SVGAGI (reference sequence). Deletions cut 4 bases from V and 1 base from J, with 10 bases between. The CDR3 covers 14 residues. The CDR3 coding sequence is TGTGCCAGCAGTTTACAGGGTAGGAACACTGAAGCTTTCTTT. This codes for CASSLQGRNTEAFF.

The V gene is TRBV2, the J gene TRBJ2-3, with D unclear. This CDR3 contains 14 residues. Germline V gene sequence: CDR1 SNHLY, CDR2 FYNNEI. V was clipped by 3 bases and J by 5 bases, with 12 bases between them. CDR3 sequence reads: CASSEATVGDTQYF. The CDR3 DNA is TGTGCCAGCAGTGAGGCTACAGTTGGAGATACGCAGTATTTT.

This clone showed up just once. CDR3 in amino acids: CASSQNSHRGSTDTQYF. In DNA, the CDR3 is TGTGCCAGCAGCCAAAACTCCCACCGGGGGAGCACAGATACGCAGTATTTT. The chain recombines TRBV4-2 with TRBJ2-3; D might be TRBD2 (6 bases). Germline V lookup: CDR1 LGHNA, CDR2 YNFKEQ. The CDR3 contains 17 residues. With 2 bases removed from V and 0 bases from J, the gap between germline ends came to 15 bases.

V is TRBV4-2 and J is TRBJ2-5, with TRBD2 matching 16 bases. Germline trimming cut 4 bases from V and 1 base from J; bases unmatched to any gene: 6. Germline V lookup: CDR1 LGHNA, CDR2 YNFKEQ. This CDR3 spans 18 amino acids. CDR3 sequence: CASSLGTSGRGRQETQYF. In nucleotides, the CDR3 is TGTGCCAGCAGCCTGGGGACTAGCGGGAGGGGACGCCAAGAGACCCAGTACTTC.

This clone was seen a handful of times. Here the CDR3 reads CASSLLAGVGEQYF. The DNA of the CDR3 is TGTGCCAGCAGCCTTCTAGCGGGAGTGGGAGAGCAGTACTTC. The rearrangement joins TRBV5-4 to TRBJ2-7; TRBD2 matches 10 bases. V gave up 4 bases and J gave up 7 bases; unmatched junction bases: 8. This CDR3 spans 14 amino acids. Germline V lookup: CDR1 SGHNT, CDR2 YYREEE (reference sequence).

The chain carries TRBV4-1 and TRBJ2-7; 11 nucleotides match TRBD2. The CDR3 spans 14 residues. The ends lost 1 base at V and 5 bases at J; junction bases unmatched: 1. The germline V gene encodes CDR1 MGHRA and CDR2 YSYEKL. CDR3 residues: CASSQVSGRDEQYF. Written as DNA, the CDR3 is TGCGCCAGCAGCCAAGTTAGCGGGAGGGACGAGCAGTACTTC.